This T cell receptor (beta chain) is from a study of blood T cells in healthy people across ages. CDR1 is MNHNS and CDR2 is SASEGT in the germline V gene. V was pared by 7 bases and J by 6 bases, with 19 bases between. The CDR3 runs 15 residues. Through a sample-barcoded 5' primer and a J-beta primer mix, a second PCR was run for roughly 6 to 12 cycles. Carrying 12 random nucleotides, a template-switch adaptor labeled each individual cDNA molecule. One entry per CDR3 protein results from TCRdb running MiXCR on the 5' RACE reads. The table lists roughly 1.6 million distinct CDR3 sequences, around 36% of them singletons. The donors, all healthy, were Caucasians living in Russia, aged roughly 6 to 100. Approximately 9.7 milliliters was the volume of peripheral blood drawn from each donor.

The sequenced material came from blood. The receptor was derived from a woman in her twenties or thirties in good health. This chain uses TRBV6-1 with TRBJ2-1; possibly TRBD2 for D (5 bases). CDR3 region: CASTQLSGNCNEQFF. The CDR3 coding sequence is TGTGCCAGCACCCAATTGAGCGGAAACTGCAATGAGCAGTTCTTC.